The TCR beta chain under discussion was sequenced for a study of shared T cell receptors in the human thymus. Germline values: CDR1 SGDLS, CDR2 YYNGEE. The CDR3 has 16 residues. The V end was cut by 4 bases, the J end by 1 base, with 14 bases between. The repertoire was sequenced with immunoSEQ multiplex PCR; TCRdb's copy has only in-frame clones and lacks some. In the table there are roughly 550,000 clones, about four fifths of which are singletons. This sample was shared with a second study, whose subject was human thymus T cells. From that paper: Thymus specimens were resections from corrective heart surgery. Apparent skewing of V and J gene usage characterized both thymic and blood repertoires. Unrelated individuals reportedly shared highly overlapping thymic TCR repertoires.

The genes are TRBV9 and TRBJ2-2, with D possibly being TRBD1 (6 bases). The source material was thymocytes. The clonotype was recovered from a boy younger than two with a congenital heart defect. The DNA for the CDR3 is TGTGCCAGCAGCCCCTTCGGGACAAAGAACACCGGGGAGCTGTTTTTT. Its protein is CASSPFGTKNTGELFF. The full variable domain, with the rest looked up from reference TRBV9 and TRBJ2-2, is DSGVTQTPKHLITATGQRVTLRCSPRSGDLSVYWYQQSLDQGLQFLIQYYNGEERAKGNILERFSAQQFPDLHSELNLSSLELGDSALYFCASSPFGTKNTGELFFGEGSRLTVL.